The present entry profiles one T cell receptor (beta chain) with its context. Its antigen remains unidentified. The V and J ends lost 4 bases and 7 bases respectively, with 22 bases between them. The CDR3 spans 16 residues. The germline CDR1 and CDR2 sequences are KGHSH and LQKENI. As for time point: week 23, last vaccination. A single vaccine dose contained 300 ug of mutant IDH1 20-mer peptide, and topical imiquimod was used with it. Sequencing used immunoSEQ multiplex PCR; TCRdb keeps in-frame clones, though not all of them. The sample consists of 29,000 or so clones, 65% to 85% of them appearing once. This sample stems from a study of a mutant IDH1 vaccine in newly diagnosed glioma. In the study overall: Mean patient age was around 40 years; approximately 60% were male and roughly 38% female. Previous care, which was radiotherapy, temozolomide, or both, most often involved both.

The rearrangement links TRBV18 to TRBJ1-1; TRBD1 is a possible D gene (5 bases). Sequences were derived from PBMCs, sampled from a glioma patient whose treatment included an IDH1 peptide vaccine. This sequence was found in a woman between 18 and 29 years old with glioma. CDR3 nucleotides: TGTGCCAGCTCACTAAATCTGGGGCGAGGGAAGGGTGAAGCTTTCTTT. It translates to CASSLNLGRGKGEAFF.